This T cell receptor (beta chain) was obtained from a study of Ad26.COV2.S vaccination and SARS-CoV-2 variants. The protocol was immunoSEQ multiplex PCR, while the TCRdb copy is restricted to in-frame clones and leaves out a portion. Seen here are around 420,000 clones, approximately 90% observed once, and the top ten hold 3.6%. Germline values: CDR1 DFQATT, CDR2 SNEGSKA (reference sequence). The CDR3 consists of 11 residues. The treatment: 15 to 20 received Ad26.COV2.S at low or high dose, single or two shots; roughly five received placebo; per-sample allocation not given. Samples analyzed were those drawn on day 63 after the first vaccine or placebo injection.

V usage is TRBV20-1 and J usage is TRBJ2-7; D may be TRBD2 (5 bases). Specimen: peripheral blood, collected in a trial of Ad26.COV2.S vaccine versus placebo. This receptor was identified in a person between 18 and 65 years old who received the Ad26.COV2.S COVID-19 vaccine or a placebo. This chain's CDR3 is CSPSLNYEQYF. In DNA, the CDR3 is TGCAGCCCTAGCCTCAACTACGAGCAGTACTTC.